This T cell receptor (beta chain) was captured in a study of T cell responses to AZD1222 COVID-19 vaccine. Study-level findings and limits: Just six people given AZD1222 tested seropositive at baseline. White British donors predominated, females outnumbered males, and clonal diversity was possibly underestimated. Reportedly, nearly half of unique spike TCRs recognized epitopes outside B.1.351/B.1.1.7 mutations.

The CDR3 has 16 amino acids. Germline assignment: CDR1 SEHNR and CDR2 FQNEAQ (reference sequence). The germline V and J ends were trimmed by 5 bases and 1 base, with 18 bases remaining between them. Of note for this clone: Its antigen is unknown.

Only in-frame clones appear in the TCRdb table, and some are missing; sequencing was by immunoSEQ multiplex PCR. The sample shows about 120,000 clones, over 75% of them seen only once. The sample consisted of peripheral blood, taken on day 0 of MenACWY control vaccination. The chain employs TRBV7-9 and TRBJ2-7; D assignment may be TRBD1 or TRBD2 (5 bases each). This TCR was recovered from an adult in good health. CDR3 nucleotides: TGTGCCAGCAGCCCCGGGGCAGGGCGGCCTTCCTACGAGCAGTACTTC. It translates to CASSPGAGRPSYEQYF. Together with reference TRBV7-9 and TRBJ2-7, the CDR3 gives the full variable domain: DTGVSQNPRHKITKRGQNVTFRCDPISEHNRLYWYRQTLGQGPEFLTYFQNEAQLEKSRLLSDRFSAERPKGSFSTLEIQRTEQGDSAMYLCASSPGAGRPSYEQYFGPGTRLTVT.